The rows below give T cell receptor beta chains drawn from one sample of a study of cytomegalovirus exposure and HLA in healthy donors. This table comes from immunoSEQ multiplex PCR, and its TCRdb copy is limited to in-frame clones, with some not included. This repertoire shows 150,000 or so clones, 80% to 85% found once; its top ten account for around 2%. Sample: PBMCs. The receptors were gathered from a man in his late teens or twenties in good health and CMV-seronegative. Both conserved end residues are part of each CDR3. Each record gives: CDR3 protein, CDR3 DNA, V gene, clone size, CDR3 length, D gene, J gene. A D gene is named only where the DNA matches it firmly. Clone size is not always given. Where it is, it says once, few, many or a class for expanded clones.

CDR3: CASSFYIVYSNQPQHF
DNA: TGTGCCAGCAGTTTTTATATAGTGTATAGCAATCAGCCCCAGCATTTT
V: TRBV28
size: -
length: 16
D: -
J: TRBJ1-5

CDR3: CASSEEVARRGELFF
DNA: TGTGCCAGCAGTGAAGAGGTGGCACGGAGAGGGGAGCTGTTTTTT
V: TRBV2
size: -
length: 15
D: -
J: TRBJ2-2

CDR3: CASSPLTGPNYGYTF
DNA: TGTGCCAGCTCACCTCTGACAGGCCCCAACTATGGCTACACCTTC
V: TRBV18
size: few
length: 15
D: -
J: TRBJ1-2

CDR3: CASSLNRAHEQYF
DNA: TGTGCCAGCAGCTTAAACAGGGCACACGAGCAGTACTTC
V: TRBV7-2
size: -
length: 13
D: -
J: TRBJ2-7

CDR3: CASSQDNWATIYF
DNA: TGCGCCAGCAGCCAAGATAATTGGGCGACCATATATTTT
V: TRBV4-1
size: -
length: 13
D: -
J: TRBJ1-3

CDR3: CASSPNPRDRAANEKLFF
DNA: TGTGCCAGCTCACCGAACCCCAGGGACAGGGCGGCTAATGAAAAACTGTTTTTT
V: TRBV18
size: -
length: 18
D: TRBD1
J: TRBJ1-4

CDR3: CASSFGQGSADTQYF
DNA: TGCGCCAGCAGCTTCGGACAGGGGAGTGCAGATACGCAGTATTTT
V: TRBV5-1
size: -
length: 15
D: TRBD1
J: TRBJ2-3

CDR3: CASSSLGSTDTQYF
DNA: TGCGCCAGCAGCTCCCTGGGCAGCACAGATACGCAGTATTTT
V: TRBV4-1
size: -
length: 14
D: -
J: TRBJ2-3

CDR3: CASSLSGSTSGSRTDTQYF
DNA: TGCGCCAGCAGCTTGTCAGGGTCGACTAGCGGATCCCGCACAGATACGCAGTATTTT
V: TRBV5-1
size: once
length: 19
D: TRBD2
J: TRBJ2-3

CDR3: CASSLDGFEQYF
DNA: TGTGCCAGCAGCTTAGACGGTTTTGAGCAGTACTTC
V: TRBV7-9
size: -
length: 12
D: -
J: TRBJ2-7

CDR3: CASSELTRTDTQYF
DNA: TGTGCCAGCAGCGAACTGACTCGCACAGATACGCAGTATTTT
V: TRBV7-8
size: -
length: 14
D: -
J: TRBJ2-3

CDR3: CASSQAGSGYNNEQFF
DNA: TGTGCCAGCAGCCAAGCGGGTAGCGGGTACAACAATGAGCAGTTCTTC
V: TRBV4-2
size: -
length: 16
D: TRBD2
J: TRBJ2-1

CDR3: CASGSTGRLYGYTF
DNA: TGTGCCAGCGGCTCGACAGGGAGGCTCTATGGCTACACCTTC
V: TRBV5-8
size: -
length: 14
D: TRBD1
J: TRBJ1-2

CDR3: CSSSFRDEQYF
DNA: TGTTCCAGCAGCTTTCGGGACGAGCAGTACTTC
V: TRBV7-9
size: -
length: 11
D: -
J: TRBJ2-7

CDR3: CARTESGRRYF
DNA: TGTGCCAGAACCGAAAGCGGGAGAAGGTACTTC
V: TRBV5-3
size: -
length: 11
D: TRBD2
J: TRBJ2-7

CDR3: CASSMGQPRAYTGELFF
DNA: TGTGCCAGTAGTATGGGTCAGCCGCGGGCGTACACCGGGGAGCTGTTTTTT
V: TRBV19
size: -
length: 17
D: -
J: TRBJ2-2

CDR3: CAWAGAYNEQFF
DNA: TGTGCCTGGGCAGGGGCCTACAATGAGCAGTTCTTC
V: TRBV30
size: -
length: 12
D: -
J: TRBJ2-1